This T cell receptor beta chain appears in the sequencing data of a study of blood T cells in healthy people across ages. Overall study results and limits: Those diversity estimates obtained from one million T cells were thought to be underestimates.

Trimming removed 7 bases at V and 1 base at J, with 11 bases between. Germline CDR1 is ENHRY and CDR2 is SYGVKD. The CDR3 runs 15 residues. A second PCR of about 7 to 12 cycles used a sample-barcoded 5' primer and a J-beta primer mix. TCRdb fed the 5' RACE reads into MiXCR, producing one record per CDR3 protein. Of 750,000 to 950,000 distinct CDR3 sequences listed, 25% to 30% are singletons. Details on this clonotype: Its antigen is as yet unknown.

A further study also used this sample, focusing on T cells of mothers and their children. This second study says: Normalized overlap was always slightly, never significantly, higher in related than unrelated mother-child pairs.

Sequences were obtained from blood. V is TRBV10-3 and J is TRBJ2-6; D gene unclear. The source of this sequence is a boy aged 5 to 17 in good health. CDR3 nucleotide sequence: TGTGCCATCACAAGGTCCGAGTCTGGGGCCAACGTCCTGACTTTC. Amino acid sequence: CAITRSESGANVLTF.